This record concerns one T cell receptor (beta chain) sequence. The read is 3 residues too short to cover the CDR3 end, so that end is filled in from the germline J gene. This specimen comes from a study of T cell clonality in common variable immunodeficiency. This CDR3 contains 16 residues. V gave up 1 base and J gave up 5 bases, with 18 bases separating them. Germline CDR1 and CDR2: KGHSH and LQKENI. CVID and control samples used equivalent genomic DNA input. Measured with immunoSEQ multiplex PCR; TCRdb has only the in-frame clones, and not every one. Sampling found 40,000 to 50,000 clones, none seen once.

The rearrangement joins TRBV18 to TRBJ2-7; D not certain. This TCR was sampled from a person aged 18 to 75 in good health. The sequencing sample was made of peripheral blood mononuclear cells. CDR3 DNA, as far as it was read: TGTGCCAGCTCACCACGTAACCTGCCATCCGGTAACGAG. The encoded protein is CASSPRNLPSGNE. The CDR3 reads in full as CASSPRNLPSGNEQYF.